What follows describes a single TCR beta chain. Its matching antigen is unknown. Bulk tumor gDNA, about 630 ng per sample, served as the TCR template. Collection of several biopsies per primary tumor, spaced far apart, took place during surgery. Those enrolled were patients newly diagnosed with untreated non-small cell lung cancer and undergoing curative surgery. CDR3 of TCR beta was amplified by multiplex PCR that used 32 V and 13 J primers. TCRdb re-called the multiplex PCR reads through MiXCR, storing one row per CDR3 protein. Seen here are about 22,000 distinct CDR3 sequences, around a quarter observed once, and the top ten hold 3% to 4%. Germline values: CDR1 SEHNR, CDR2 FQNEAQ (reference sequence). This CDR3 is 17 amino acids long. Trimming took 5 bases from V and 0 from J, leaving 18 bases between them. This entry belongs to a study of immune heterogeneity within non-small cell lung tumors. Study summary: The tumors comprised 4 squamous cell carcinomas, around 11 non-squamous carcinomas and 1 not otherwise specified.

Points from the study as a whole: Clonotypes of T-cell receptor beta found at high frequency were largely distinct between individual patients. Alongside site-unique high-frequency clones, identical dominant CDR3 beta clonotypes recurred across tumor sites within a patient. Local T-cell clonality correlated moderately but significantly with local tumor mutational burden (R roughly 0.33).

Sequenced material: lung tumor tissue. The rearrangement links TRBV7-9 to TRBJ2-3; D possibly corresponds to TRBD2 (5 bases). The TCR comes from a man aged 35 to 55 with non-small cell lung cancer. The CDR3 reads CASSESFSTRSTDTQYF. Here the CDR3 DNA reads TGTGCCAGCAGCGAGAGTTTTAGCACTAGAAGCACAGATACGCAGTATTTT.